This record looks at one T cell receptor (beta chain) sequence and its context. In the original processing: Amplification of reference gene primers provided the estimated nucleated cell counts. Some clones are missing from TCRdb's copy, which holds only in-frame ones; the method was immunoSEQ multiplex PCR. D and trimming come from the DNA, and the V and J calls and clone size come from that table. The table includes approximately 88,000 clones, more than 75% detected once. This record belongs to a study of blood T cell repertoires in COVID-19. Study overall: The United States, Italy and Spain provided the acute and convalescent COVID-19 samples. T cells, B-cell-depleted T cells, or PBMCs provided the cDNA or gDNA that served as material.

The receptor was isolated from a woman aged 65 to 85 with acute or convalescent COVID-19. Sequenced material: peripheral blood.

This chain's CDR3 is CASSLRQGTNEKLFF. CDR3 in DNA: TGTGCCAGCAGCCTTAGACAGGGAACTAATGAAAAACTGTTTTTT. This rearrangement joins TRBV7-9 to TRBJ1-4; 7 nucleotides align to TRBD1. The CDR3 is made up of 15 amino acids. V trimming: 5 bases; J trimming: 1 base; junction bases outside the gene matches: 4. In germline, CDR1 is SEHNR, CDR2 FQNEAQ (reference sequence).